This TCR beta chain came from a study of kidney transplant recipient with SARS-CoV-2 infection (dated by TCRdb to about 2021). The listed sequencing device is Illumina MiSeq. The peripheral T cell repertoire was profiled for human TCRbeta genes. From the authors' description of their analysis: Beta-binomial modelling was applied to test for differential clonotype abundance so that variability over time was accounted for. Expanded clonotypes were screened against the ImmuneCODE reference database of SARS-CoV-2-associated TCRs and were mapped to viral genome regions. Additional repertoire analyses examined TRBV gene usage, CDR3 length, CDR3 amino acid overlap between time points, distributions of clonotype abundance, and Jaccard similarity. TCRdb cleaned the public reads at Q25 with fastp, built clones with MiXCR and kept in-frame beta chains. A single entry per CDR3 protein holds the most common genes and DNA from its merged rows. The V and J calls were determined by TCRdb, not by the authors. A total of 200,000 to 250,000 distinct CDR3 sequences appear in this sample, 25% to 30% of them only once. The ten largest account for almost 7.5% of the sample.

The sample's time point label is to be understood as: pre-pandemic baseline sample and day 111 after first positive SARS-CoV-2 test. CDR1 MNHEY and CDR2 SVGEGT were looked up in the germline V gene. From the cysteine up to the phenylalanine, the CDR3 has a length of 18 residues. Kept here is only the CDR3 DNA, which spans 54 bases and is read in frame from base 1. Deletion took 7 bases off V and 1 base off J, with a span of 25 bases between the germline ends. In its sample, this clonotype was seen many times. No antigen is known for it. Base qualities are not at hand, and no much larger clone is one base apart.

The V and J genes are TRBV6-2 or TRBV6-3 and TRBJ1-2; no confident D gene assignment can be made. The sample was a blood sample, taken at baseline and on day 111 from a kidney transplant recipient. This sequence was found in a young adult male patient who had COVID-19 and was a kidney transplant recipient. Some T cells may be donor cells from the graft after a transplant. CDR3 reads: CASINSPPGQQINYGYTF. In nucleotides, the sequence is TGTGCCAGCATAAACTCACCGCCCGGTCAGCAAATTAACTATGGCTACACCTTC.